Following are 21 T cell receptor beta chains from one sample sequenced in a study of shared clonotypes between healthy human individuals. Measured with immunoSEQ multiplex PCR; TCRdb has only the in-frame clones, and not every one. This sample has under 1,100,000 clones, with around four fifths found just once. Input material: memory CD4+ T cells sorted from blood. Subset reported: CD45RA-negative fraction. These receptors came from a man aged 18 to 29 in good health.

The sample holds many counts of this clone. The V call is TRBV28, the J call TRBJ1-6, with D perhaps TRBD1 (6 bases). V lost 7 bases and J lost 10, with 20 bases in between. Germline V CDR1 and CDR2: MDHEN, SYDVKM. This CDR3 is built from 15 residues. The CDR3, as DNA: TGTGCCAGCACCCCACAGGGCTTTTCCCAATCACCCCTCCACTTT. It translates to CASTPQGFSQSPLHF.

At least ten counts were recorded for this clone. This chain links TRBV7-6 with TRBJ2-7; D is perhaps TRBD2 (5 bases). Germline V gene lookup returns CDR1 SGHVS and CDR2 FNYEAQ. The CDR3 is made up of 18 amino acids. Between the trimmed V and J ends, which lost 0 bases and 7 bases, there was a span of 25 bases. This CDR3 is CASSLAGWATRATGEQYF. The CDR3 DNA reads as TGTGCCAGCAGCTTAGCGGGGTGGGCCACTAGGGCCACTGGTGAGCAGTACTTC.

CDR3 nucleotides: TGTGCCAGCAGTTCCGGGACAGGGGGGAACACTGAAGCTTTCTTT. Residues: CASSSGTGGNTEAFF. The chain combines TRBV6-5 with TRBJ1-1; 11 nucleotides agree with TRBD1. The CDR3 is 15 residues long. V lost 4 bases, J lost 1 base, and 2 bases stayed unmatched. The V gene's germline CDR1 is MNHEY and CDR2 SVGAGI.

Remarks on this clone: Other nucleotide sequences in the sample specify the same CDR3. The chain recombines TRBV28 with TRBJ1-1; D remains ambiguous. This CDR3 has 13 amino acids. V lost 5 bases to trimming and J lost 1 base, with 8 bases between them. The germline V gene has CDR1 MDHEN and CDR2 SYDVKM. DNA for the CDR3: TGTGCCAGCAGTCCATCTAAGAACACTGAAGCTTTCTTT. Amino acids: CASSPSKNTEAFF.

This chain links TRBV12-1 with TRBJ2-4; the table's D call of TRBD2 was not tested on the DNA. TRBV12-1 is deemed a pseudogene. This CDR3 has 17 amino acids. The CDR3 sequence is CASSFVTSGGPLDIQYF. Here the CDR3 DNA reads TGTGCCAGCAGCTTTGTTACTAGCGGGGGTCCCTTGGACATTCAGTACTTC.

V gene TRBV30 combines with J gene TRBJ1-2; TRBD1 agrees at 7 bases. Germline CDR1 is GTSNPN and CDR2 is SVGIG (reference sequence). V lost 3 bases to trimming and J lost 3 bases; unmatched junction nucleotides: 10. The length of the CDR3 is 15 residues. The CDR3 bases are TGTGCCTGGAGGAGGACAGGCGCTACTCACTATGGCTACACCTTC. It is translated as CAWRRTGATHYGYTF.

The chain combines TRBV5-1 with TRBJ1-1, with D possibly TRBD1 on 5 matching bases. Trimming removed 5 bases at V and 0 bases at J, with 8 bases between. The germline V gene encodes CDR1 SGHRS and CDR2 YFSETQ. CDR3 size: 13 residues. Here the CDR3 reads CASRGLMNTEAFF. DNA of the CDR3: TGCGCCAGCAGGGGGCTCATGAACACTGAAGCTTTCTTT.

The CDR3 DNA is TGTGCCAGCAGTTACTCAACGCGTCTAGCGGGAGGCGAGCAGTACTTC. It is translated as CASSYSTRLAGGEQYF. The V call is TRBV6-5, the J call TRBJ2-7, with TRBD2 matching over 11 bases. V was clipped by 0 bases and J by 6 bases; unmatched bases: 7. The CDR3 length is 16 residues. Germline V gene sequence: CDR1 MNHEY, CDR2 SVGAGI.

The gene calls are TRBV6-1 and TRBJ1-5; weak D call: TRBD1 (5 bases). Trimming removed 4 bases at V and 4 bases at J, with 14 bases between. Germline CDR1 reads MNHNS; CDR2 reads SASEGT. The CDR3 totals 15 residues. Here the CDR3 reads CASSGGDWGNQPQHF. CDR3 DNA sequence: TGTGCCAGCAGTGGGGGGGACTGGGGTAATCAGCCCCAGCATTTT.

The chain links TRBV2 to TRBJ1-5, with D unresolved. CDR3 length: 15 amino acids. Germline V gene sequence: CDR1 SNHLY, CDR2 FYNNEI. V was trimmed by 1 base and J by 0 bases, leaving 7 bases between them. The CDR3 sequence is CASSEGAYSNQPQHF. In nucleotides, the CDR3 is TGTGCCAGCAGTGAAGGGGCTTATAGCAATCAGCCCCAGCATTTT. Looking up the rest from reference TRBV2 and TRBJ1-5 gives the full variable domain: EPEVTQTPSHQVTQMGQEVILRCVPISNHLYFYWYRQILGQKVEFLVSFYNNEISEKSEIFDDQFSVERPDGSNFTLKIRSTKLEDSAMYFCASSEGAYSNQPQHFGDGTRLSIL.

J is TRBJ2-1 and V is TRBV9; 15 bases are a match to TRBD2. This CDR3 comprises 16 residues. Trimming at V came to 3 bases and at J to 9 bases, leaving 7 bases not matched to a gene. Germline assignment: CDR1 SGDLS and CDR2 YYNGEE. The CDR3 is CASSAWTSGREAEQFF. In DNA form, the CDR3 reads TGTGCCAGCAGCGCCTGGACTAGCGGGAGGGAAGCTGAGCAGTTCTTC.

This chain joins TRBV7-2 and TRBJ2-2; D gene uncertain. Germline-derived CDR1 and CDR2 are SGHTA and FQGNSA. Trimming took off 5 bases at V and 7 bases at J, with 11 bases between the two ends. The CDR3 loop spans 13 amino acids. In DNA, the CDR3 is TGTGCCAGCAGCCAAGTTTGGGGCGGGGAGCTGTTTTTT. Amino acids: CASSQVWGGELFF.

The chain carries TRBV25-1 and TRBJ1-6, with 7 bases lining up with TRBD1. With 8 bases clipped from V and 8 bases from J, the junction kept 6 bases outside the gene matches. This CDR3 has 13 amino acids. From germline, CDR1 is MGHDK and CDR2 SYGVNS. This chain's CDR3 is CASVRDSDSPLHF. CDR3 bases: TGTGCCAGCGTCCGGGACAGCGATTCACCCCTCCACTTT.

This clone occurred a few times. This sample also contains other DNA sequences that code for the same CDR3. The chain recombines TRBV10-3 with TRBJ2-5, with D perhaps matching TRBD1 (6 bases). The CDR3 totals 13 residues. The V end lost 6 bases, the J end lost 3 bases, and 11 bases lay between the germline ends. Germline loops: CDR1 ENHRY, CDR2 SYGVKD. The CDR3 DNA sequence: TGTGCCATCAGCGCCAGGGGCGAAGAGACCCAGTACTTC. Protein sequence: CAISARGEETQYF.

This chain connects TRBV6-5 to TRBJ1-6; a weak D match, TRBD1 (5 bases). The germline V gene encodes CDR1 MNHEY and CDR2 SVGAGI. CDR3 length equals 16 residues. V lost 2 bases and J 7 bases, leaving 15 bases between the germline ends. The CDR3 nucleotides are TGTGCCAGCAGTTACGGCGCGGGGGGAAGGAATTCACCCCTCCACTTT. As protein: CASSYGAGGRNSPLHF.

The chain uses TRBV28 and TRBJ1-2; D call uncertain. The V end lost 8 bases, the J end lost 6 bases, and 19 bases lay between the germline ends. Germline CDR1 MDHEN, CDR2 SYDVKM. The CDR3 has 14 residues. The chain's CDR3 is CASPRKPGYHGYTF. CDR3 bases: TGTGCCAGCCCCAGGAAACCCGGGTATCATGGCTACACCTTC.

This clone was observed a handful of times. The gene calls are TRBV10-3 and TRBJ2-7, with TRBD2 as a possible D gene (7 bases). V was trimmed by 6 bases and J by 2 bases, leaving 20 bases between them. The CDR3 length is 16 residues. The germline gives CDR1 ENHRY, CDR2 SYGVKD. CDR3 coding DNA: TGTGCCATCAGAGATCAAGGGGGGGCGTTGCCCTACGAGCAGTACTTC. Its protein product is CAIRDQGGALPYEQYF.

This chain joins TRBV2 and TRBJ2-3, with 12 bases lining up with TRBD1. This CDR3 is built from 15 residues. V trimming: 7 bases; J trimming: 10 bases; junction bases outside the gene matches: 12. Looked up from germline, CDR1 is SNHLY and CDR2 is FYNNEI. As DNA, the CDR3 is TGTGCCAGCACCTTCGGGACAGGGGGCGCGAGCCCGCAGTATTTT. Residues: CASTFGTGGASPQYF. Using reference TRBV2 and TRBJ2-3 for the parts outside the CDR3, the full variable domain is EPEVTQTPSHQVTQMGQEVILRCVPISNHLYFYWYRQILGQKVEFLVSFYNNEISEKSEIFDDQFSVERPDGSNFTLKIRSTKLEDSAMYFCASTFGTGGASPQYFGPGTRLTVL.

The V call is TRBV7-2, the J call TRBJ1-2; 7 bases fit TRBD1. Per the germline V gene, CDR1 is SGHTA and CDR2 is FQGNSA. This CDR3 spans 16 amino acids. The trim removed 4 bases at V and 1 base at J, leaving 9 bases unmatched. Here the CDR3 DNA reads TGTGCCAGCAGCTCATCGTTACAGGGGTTTAACTATGGCTACACCTTC. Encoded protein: CASSSSLQGFNYGYTF.

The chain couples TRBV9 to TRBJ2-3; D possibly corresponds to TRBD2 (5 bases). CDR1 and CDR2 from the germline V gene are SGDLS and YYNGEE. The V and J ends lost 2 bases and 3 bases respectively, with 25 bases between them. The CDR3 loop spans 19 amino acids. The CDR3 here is CASSVPFTRSGELTDTQYF. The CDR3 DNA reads TGTGCCAGCAGCGTTCCCTTCACTCGAAGTGGGGAGTTAACAGATACGCAGTATTTT. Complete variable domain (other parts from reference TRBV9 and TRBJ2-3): DSGVTQTPKHLITATGQRVTLRCSPRSGDLSVYWYQQSLDQGLQFLIQYYNGEERAKGNILERFSAQQFPDLHSELNLSSLELGDSALYFCASSVPFTRSGELTDTQYFGPGTRLTVL.

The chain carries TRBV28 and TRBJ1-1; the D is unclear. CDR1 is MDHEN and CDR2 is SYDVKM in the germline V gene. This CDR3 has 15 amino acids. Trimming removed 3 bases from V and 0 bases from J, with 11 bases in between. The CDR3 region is CASSFVSNLNTEAFF. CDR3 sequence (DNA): TGTGCCAGCAGTTTCGTGTCTAACTTGAACACTGAAGCTTTCTTT.